A single T cell receptor (beta chain) is shown here with its context. The antigen is not known. These data are taken from a study of CD8+CD57+ T cells in acquired aplastic anemia. For the study at large: Yields of DNA that came from sorted CD4+ and CD8+ cells averaged roughly 3.2 ug.

CDR3 and TCR beta VDJ profiling relied on a genomic DNA template. TCRdb re-derived calls from the reads in MiXCR, one entry per CDR3 protein. Among approximately 250,000 distinct CDR3 sequences, 82% were seen once, and the ten largest hold 35% to 50%. The V gene's germline CDR1 is LNHDA and CDR2 SQIVND (reference sequence). Deletions cut 5 bases from V and 8 bases from J, with 12 bases between. The CDR3 consists of 13 residues. Points from the study as a whole: Patients had twenty-nine CD8+ CDR3 sequences in common with controls (the shared set).

Patients selected for sequencing had displayed CD8+CD57+ cell expansion by flow cytometry. Severe acquired aplastic anemia was diagnosed in all patients. This TCR was recovered from a human donor with aplastic anemia. Sample: sorted CD4+, CD8+, or CD8+CD57+ T cells (not recorded which) from PBMCs. The chain carries TRBV19 and TRBJ2-2, with D possibly matching TRBD1 (6 bases). In nucleotides, the CDR3 is TGTGCCAGTAGTCAAGACAGGAGGGGGGAGCTGTTTTTT. Translating gives CASSQDRRGELFF.